The 7 T cell receptor beta chains below were found in one sample sequenced in a study of control samples from healthy donors and cancer patients. Repertoires were generated with immunoSEQ multiplex PCR, while TCRdb's copy carries only in-frame clones and drops some. Altogether around 64,000 clones are present, more than 70% being singletons, with the ten largest covering 5% to 7%. Sequencing was carried out using PBMCs. Receptor source: a man aged 60 to 69 with colorectal cancer.

This clone occurred a few times. The chain joins TRBV14 to TRBJ2-5; D not certain. CDR1 is SGHDN, CDR2 FVKESK, per germline. There are 14 residues in the CDR3. V was clipped by 1 base and J by 5 bases, with 11 bases between them. In nucleotides, the CDR3 is TGTGCCAGCAGCCAAGTTTTGGGTATGGAGACCCAGTACTTC. Translating gives CASSQVLGMETQYF.

This clone was counted between two and nine times. The chain uses TRBV25-1 and TRBJ2-3; TRBD2 matches at 8 bases. V trimming: 2 bases; J trimming: 7 bases; junction bases outside the gene matches: 2. The CDR3 totals 13 residues. CDR1 is MGHDK, CDR2 SYGVNS, per germline. The CDR3 DNA reads TGTGCCAGCAGTGAAGCGGGGGGTAATACGCAGTATTTT. This codes for CASSEAGGNTQYF.

The chain employs TRBV11-2 and TRBJ1-6; D is unclear. The CDR3 is 14 residues long. The germline V gene has CDR1 SGHAT and CDR2 FQNNGV. V was shortened by 1 base and J by 7 bases, with 8 bases between the two germline ends. The chain's CDR3 is CASSLGSRNSPLHF. The DNA for the CDR3 is TGTGCCAGCAGCTTAGGGTCAAGAAATTCACCCCTCCACTTT.

This sequence joins TRBV19 and TRBJ2-1; 12 bases are shared with TRBD2. This CDR3 contains 16 residues. The germline V gene has CDR1 LNHDA and CDR2 SQIVND (reference sequence). Trimming at V came to 5 bases and at J to 7 bases, leaving 9 bases not matched to a gene. CDR3 sequence reads: CASSVGLAGPLNEQFF. The CDR3 DNA reads as TGTGCCAGTAGTGTTGGACTAGCGGGGCCCCTTAATGAGCAGTTCTTC.

The chain employs TRBV28 and TRBJ2-4; possibly TRBD1 for D (5 bases). In germline, CDR1 is MDHEN, CDR2 SYDVKM. V was cut by 3 bases and J by 2 bases, with 17 bases left in between. The CDR3 sequence is 17 residues long. The CDR3 nucleotides read TGTGCCAGCAGTTTGACTCGACAAAGGGGAACCAAAAACATTCAGTACTTC. This sequence encodes CASSLTRQRGTKNIQYF.

The chain links TRBV7-9 to TRBJ1-4, with 9 bases aligning to TRBD1. The V and J ends lost 5 bases and 5 bases, in that order; junction bases with no gene match: 6. CDR1 is SEHNR and CDR2 is FQNEAQ in the germline V gene (reference sequence). The CDR3 is made up of 15 amino acids. The CDR3 DNA reads as TGTGCCAGCAGCCCCACAGGGGGCGGGAATGAAAAACTGTTTTTT. It translates to CASSPTGGGNEKLFF.

This clone was observed once. The V call is TRBV6-6, the J call TRBJ2-1, with unresolved D. The CDR3 contains 13 residues. Germline V gene lookup returns CDR1 MNHNY and CDR2 SVGAGI (reference sequence). With 4 bases removed from V and 5 bases from J, the gap between germline ends came to 9 bases. DNA for the CDR3: TGTGCCAGCAGTTTCCCCCCGGACAATGAGCAGTTCTTC. Its translation is CASSFPPDNEQFF.